This T cell receptor (beta chain) comes out of a study of blood T cell repertoires in COVID-19. Study information: Italy, Spain and the United States were the sources of the convalescent and acute COVID-19 samples. The analysed material was cDNA or gDNA that came from T cells, B-cell-depleted T cells, or PBMCs.

The CDR3 is 17 amino acids. The V end was cut by 0 bases, the J end by 6 bases, with 20 bases between. Germline V gene sequence: CDR1 MNHEY, CDR2 SVGEGT. In the authors' workflow: Amplification of reference gene primers provided the estimated nucleated cell counts. Repertoires were generated with immunoSEQ multiplex PCR, while TCRdb's copy carries only in-frame clones and drops some. That table furnishes V, J and clone size, whereas the DNA furnished D and trimming. This table has some 65,000 clones, about nine tenths appearing once. The receptor was isolated from a man in his sixties with acute or convalescent COVID-19. Sequences were obtained from peripheral blood. The rearrangement joins TRBV6-2 or TRBV6-3 to TRBJ1-2; tentative D call: TRBD1 (6 bases). CDR3 sequence reads: CASSYSKFGGLLDGYTF. CDR3 nucleotide sequence: TGTGCCAGCAGTTACTCGAAGTTCGGGGGGCTACTGGATGGCTACACCTTC.